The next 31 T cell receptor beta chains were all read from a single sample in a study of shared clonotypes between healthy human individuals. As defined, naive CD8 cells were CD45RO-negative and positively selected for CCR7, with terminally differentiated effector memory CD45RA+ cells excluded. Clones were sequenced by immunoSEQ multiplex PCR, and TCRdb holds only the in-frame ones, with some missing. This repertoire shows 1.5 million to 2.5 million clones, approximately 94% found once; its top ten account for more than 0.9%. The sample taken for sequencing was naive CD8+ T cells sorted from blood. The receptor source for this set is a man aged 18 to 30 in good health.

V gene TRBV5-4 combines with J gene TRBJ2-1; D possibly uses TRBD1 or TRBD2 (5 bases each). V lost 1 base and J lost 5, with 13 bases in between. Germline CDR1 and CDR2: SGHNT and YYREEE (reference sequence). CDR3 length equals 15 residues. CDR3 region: CASSLQGAGDNEQFF. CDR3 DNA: TGTGCCAGCAGCTTGCAAGGGGCGGGTGACAATGAGCAGTTCTTC.

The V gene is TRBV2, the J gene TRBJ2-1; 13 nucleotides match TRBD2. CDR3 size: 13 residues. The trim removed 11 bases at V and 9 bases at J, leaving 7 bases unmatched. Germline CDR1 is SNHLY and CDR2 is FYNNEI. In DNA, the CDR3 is TGTGCCCGGGGGACTAGCGGGGAGATTGAGCAGTTCTTC. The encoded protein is CARGTSGEIEQFF.

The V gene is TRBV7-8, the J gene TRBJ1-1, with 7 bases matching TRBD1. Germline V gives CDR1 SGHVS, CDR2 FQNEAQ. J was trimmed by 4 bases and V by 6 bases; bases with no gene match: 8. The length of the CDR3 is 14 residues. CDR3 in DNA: TGTGCCAGCAGGCCTACAGGGGTGGGCACTGAAGCTTTCTTT. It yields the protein CASRPTGVGTEAFF.

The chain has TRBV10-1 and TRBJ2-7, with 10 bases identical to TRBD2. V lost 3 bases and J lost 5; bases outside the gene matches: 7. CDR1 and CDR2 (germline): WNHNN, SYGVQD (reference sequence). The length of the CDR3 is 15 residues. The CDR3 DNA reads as TGCGCCAGCAGTGATACTCTAGCGGGAGAAGACGAGCAGTACTTC. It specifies CASSDTLAGEDEQYF.

CDR3 amino acids: CASTIGPSSYEQYF. The DNA for the CDR3 is TGTGCCAGCACAATAGGGCCCAGCTCCTACGAGCAGTACTTC. This chain joins TRBV6-5 and TRBJ2-7, with D uncertain. The CDR3 runs 14 residues. Germline V gene sequence: CDR1 MNHEY, CDR2 SVGAGI. Trimming shortened V by 7 bases and J by 0 bases, and 13 bases separated the two germline ends.

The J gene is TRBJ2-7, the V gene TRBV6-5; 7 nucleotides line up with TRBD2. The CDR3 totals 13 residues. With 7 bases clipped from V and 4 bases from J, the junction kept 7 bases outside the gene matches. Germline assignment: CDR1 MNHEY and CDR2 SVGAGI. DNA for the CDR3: TGTGCCAGCAATAGGGCGGGGGAATACGAGCAGTACTTC. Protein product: CASNRAGEYEQYF.

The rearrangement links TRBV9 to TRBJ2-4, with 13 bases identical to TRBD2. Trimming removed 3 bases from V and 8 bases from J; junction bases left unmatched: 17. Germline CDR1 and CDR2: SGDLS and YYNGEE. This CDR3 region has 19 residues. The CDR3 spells CASSAPGLAGPGPGDIQYF. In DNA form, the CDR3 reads TGTGCCAGCAGCGCTCCGGGACTAGCGGGACCGGGGCCGGGGGACATTCAGTACTTC.

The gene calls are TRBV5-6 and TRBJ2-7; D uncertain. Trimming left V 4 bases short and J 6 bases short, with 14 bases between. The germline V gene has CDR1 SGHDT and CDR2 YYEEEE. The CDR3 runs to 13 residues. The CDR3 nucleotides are TGTGCCAGCAGCCTCGGAGCAATACCCGAGCAGTACTTC. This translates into CASSLGAIPEQYF.

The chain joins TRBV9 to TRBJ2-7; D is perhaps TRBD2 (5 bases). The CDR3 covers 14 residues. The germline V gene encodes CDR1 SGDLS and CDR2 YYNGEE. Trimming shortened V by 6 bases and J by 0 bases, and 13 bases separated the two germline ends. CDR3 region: CASTLGSNSYEQYF. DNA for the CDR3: TGTGCCAGCACTCTAGGGAGCAACTCCTACGAGCAGTACTTC.

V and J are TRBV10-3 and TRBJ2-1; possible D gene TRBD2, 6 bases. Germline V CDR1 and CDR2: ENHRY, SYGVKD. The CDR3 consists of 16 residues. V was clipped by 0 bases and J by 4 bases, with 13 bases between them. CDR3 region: CAISESMEGFYNEQFF. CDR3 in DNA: TGTGCCATCAGTGAGTCGATGGAGGGGTTTTACAATGAGCAGTTCTTC.

DNA of the CDR3: TGTGCCAGCACCTCAGGGTCCTACGAGCAGTACTTC. Residues: CASTSGSYEQYF. The chain uses TRBV6-5 and TRBJ2-7; the D gene is possibly TRBD1 (5 bases). V dropped 7 bases and J dropped 1 base, with 8 bases sitting between them. Germline assignment: CDR1 MNHEY and CDR2 SVGAGI. The CDR3 sequence is 12 residues long.

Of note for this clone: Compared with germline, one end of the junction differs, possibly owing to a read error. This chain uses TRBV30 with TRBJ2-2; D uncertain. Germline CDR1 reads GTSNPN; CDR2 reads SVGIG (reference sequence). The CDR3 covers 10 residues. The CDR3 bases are TGTGCCTGGGGCTACGTCGAGCTGCTTTTT. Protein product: CAWGYVELLF.

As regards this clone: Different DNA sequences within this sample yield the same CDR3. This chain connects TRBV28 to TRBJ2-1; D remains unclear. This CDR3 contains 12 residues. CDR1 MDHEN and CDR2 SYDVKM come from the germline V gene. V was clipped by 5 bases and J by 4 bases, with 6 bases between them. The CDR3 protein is CASSPGYNEQFF. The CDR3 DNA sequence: TGTGCCAGCAGTCCCGGGTACAATGAGCAGTTCTTC.

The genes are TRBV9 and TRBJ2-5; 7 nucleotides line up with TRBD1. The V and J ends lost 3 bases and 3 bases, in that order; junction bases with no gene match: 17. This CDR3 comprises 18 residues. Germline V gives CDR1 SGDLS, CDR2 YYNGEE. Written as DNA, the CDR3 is TGTGCCAGCAGCGACCTAGACAGCGACTTAGGGACAGAAGAGACCCAGTACTTC. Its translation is CASSDLDSDLGTEETQYF.

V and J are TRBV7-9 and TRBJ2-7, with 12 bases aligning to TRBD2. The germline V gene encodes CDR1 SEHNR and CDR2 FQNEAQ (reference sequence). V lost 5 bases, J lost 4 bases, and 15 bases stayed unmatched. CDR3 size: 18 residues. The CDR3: CASSDTSGGPYPIYEQYF. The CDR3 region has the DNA TGTGCCAGCAGCGACACTAGCGGGGGGCCTTATCCGATTTACGAGCAGTACTTC.

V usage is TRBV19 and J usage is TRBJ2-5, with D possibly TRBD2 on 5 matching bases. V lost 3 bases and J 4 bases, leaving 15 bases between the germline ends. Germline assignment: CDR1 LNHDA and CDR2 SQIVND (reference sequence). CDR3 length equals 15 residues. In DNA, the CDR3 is TGTGCCAGTAGTATTTTGGGAGCGGTTGGAGAGACCCAGTACTTC. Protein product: CASSILGAVGETQYF.

CDR3 DNA sequence: TGTGCCAGCGGGTGGGACTTCCGCTACGAGCAGTACTTC. It yields the protein CASGWDFRYEQYF. The genes are TRBV7-8 and TRBJ2-7; D perhaps matches TRBD2 (6 bases). V lost 8 bases, J lost 3 bases, and 14 bases lay in between. Looked up from germline, CDR1 is SGHVS and CDR2 is FQNEAQ. This CDR3 has 13 amino acids.

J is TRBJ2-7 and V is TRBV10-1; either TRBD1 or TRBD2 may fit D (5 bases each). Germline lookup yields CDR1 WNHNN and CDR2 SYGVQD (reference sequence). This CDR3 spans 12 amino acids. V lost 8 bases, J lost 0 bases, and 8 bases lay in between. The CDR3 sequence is CASGTSSYEQYF. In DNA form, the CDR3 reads TGCGCCAGCGGGACCTCCTCCTACGAGCAGTACTTC.

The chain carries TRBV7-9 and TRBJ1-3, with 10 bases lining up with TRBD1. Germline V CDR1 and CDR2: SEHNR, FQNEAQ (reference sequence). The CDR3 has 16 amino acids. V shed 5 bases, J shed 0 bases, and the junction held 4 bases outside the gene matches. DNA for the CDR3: TGTGCCAGCAGCCCCGGGACAGGGGACTCTGGAAACACCATATATTTT. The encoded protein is CASSPGTGDSGNTIYF.

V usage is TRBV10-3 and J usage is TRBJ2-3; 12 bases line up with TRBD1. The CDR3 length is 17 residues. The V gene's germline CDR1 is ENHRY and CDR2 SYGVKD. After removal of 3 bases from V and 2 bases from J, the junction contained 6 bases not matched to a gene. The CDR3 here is CAISDQGTGGPTDTQYF. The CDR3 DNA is TGTGCCATCAGTGACCAAGGGACAGGGGGCCCCACAGATACGCAGTATTTT.

CDR3 sequence: CAILREGRYNEQFF. As DNA, the CDR3 is TGTGCTATTTTGCGGGAGGGCCGGTACAATGAGCAGTTCTTC. The chain carries TRBV10-3 and TRBJ2-1, with 9 bases lining up with TRBD2. Germline values: CDR1 ENHRY, CDR2 SYGVKD. The CDR3 contains 14 residues.

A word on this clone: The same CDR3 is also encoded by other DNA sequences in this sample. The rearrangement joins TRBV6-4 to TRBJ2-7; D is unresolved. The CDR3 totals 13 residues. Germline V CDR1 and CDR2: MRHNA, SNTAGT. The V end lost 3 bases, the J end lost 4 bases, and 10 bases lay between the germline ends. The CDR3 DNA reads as TGTGCCAGCAGTGAAGGGCCGACGTACGAGCAGTACTTC. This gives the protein CASSEGPTYEQYF.

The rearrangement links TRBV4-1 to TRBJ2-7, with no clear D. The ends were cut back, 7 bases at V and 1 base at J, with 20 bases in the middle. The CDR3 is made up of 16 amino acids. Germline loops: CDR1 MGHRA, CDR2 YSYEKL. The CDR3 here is CASKVREGSQSYEQYF. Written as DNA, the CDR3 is TGCGCCAGCAAGGTCCGTGAAGGCAGTCAATCCTACGAGCAGTACTTC.

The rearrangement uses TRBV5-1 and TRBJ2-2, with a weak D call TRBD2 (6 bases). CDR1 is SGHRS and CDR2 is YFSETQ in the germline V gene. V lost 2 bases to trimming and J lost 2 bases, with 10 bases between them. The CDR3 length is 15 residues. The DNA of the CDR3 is TGCGCCAGCAGCTTTGGCGGGGAAAACACCGGGGAGCTGTTTTTT. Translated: CASSFGGENTGELFF.

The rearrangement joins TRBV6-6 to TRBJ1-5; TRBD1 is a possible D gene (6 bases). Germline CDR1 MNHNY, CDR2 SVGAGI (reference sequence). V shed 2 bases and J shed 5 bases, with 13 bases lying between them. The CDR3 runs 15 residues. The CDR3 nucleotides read TGTGCCAGCAGTTACCCTCGGGGGCTGGATCAGCCCCAGCATTTT. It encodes CASSYPRGLDQPQHF.

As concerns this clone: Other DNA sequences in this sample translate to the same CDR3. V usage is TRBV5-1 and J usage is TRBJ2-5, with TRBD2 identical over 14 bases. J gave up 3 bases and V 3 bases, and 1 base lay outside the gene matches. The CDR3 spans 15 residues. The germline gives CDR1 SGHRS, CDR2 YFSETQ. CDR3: CASSSGLAGEETQYF. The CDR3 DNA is TGCGCCAGCAGCTCGGGACTAGCGGGGGAAGAGACCCAGTACTTC.

The CDR3, as DNA: TGTGCCAGCAGTTTAATGGTGCGGTACTCCTACGAGCAGTACTTC. Translated, it gives CASSLMVRYSYEQYF. This rearrangement joins TRBV28 to TRBJ2-7; D ambiguous. Trimming cost V 2 bases and J 0 bases, with 11 bases left between them. Germline V gene lookup returns CDR1 MDHEN and CDR2 SYDVKM. The CDR3 is 15 amino acids.

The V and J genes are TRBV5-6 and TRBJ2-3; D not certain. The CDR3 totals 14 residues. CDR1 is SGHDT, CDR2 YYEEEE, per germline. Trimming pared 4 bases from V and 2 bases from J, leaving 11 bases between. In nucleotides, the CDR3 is TGTGCCAGCAGCGGAGAGATTTCCACAGATACGCAGTATTTT. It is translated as CASSGEISTDTQYF. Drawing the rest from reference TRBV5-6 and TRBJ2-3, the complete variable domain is DAGVTQSPTHLIKTRGQQVTLRCSPKSGHDTVSWYQQALGQGPQFIFQYYEEEERQRGNFPDRFSGHQFPNYSSELNVNALLLGDSALYLCASSGEISTDTQYFGPGTRLTVL.

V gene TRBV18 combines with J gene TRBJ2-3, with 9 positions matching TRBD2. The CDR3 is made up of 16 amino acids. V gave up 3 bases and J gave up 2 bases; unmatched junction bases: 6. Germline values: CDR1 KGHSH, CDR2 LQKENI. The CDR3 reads CASSPGLAGSTDTQYF. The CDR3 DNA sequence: TGTGCCAGCTCACCGGGTCTAGCGGGATCCACAGATACGCAGTATTTT.

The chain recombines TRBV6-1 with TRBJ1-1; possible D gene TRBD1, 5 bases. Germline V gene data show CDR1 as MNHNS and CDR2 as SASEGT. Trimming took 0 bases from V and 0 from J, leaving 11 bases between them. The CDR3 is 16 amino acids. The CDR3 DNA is TGTGCCAGCAGTGAAGCGGGGCAGGGTCTGAACACTGAAGCTTTCTTT. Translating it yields CASSEAGQGLNTEAFF.

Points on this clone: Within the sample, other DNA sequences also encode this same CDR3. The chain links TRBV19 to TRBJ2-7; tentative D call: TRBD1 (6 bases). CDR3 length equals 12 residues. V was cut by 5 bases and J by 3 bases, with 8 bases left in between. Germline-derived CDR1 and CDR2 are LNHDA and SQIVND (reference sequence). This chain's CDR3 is CASSQDSYEQYF. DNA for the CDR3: TGTGCCAGTAGTCAGGACAGCTACGAGCAGTACTTC.